The sequence of this T cell receptor (beta chain) was determined in a study of CD4+ T cells in melanoma. Whole-study findings and limits: Diverse differentiation states were reported for melanoma neoantigen-specific CD4+ T cells. A reported correlation linked neoantigen-specific CD4+ T cells to CD8+, macrophage and B cell function.

Trimming removed 6 bases from V and 7 bases from J, with 9 bases in between. There are 12 residues in the CDR3. The germline V gene has CDR1 ENHRY and CDR2 SYGVKD. On this clone itself: Its target is unknown.

This table comes from immunoSEQ multiplex PCR, and its TCRdb copy is limited to in-frame clones, with some not included. The sample shows tens of thousands of clones, roughly two thirds of them seen only once. Input material: tumor tissue. The source of this sequence is a human donor with melanoma. This chain links TRBV10-3 with TRBJ2-2; unclear D gene. CDR3 sequence reads: CAIRPPSGELFF. The CDR3 region has the DNA TGTGCCATCAGACCCCCCAGCGGGGAGCTGTTTTTT.